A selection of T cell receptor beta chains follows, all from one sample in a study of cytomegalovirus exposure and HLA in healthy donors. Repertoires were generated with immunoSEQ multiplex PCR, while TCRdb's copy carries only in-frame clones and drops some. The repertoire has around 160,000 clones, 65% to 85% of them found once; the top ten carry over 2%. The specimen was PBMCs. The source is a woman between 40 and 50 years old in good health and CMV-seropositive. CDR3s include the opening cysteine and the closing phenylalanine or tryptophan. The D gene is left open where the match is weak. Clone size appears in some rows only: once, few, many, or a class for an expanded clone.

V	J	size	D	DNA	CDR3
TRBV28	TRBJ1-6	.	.	TGTGCCAGCTCCCCGGGGGGACGGAATAATTCACCCCTCCACTTT	CASSPGGRNNSPLHF
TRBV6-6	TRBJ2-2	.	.	TGTGCCAGCAGTTCCCCCCAGAGTCGGGTGGGCGGGGAGCTGTTTTTT	CASSSPQSRVGGELFF
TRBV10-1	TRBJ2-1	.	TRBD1	TGCGCCAGCAGTACAGGGGAACAACACTACAATGAGCAGTTCTTC	CASSTGEQHYNEQFF
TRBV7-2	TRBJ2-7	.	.	TGTGCCAGCAGCCCCAGCCACTACGAGCAGTACTTC	CASSPSHYEQYF
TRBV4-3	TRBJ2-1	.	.	TGCGCCAGCAGCCAAGATTCAAGTAGCGGACTCTACAATGAGCAGTTCTTC	CASSQDSSSGLYNEQFF
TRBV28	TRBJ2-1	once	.	TGTGCCAGCAGTACCGGGGGGCCCTACAATGAGCAGTTCTTC	CASSTGGPYNEQFF
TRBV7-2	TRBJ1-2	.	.	TGTGCCAGCAGCCCATCGGACGGCGGGCAACACACCTTC	CASSPSDGGQHTF
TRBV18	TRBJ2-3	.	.	TGTGCCAGCTCACCGTACACAGATACGCAGTATTTT	CASSPYTDTQYF
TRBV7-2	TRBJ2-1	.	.	TGTGCCAGCAGCTTAAATAGCAATGAGCAGTTCTTC	CASSLNSNEQFF
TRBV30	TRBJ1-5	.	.	TGTGCCTGGAGTCGACAGGATAATCAGCCCCAGCATTTT	CAWSRQDNQPQHF
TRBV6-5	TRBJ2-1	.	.	TGTGCCAGCGGACAGGAGGGGTGGGATGAGCAGTTCTTC	CASGQEGWDEQFF
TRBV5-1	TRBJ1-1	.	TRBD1	TGCGCCAGCAGCACTGGGACAGCGGGCACTGAAGCTTTCTTT	CASSTGTAGTEAFF
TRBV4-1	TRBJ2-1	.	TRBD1	TGCGCCAGCAGCCAAGATCAACAGGGGGCCTACAATGAGCAGTTCTTC	CASSQDQQGAYNEQFF
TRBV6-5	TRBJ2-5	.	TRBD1	TGTGCCAGCAGTCTCACAGGGGGAAATGGGGAGACCCAGTACTTC	CASSLTGGNGETQYF
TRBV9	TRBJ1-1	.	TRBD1	TGTGCCAGCAGCGGACAGGGATACCGGAACACTGAAGCTTTCTTT	CASSGQGYRNTEAFF
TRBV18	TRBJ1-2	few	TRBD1	TGTGCCAGCTCACCTACAGGGGGTCCCTATGGCTACACCTTC	CASSPTGGPYGYTF
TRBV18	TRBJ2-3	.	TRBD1	TGTGCCAGCTCACCAGGGACAGGGGTCGCAGATACGCAGTATTTT	CASSPGTGVADTQYF
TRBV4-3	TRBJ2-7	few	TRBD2	TGCGCCAGCAGCCAAGGGCTAGCGGGATGGGACGAGCAGTACTTC	CASSQGLAGWDEQYF
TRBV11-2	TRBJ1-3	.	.	TGTGCCAGCAGCCGTTCGTCAGGGTCTGGAAACACCATATATTTT	CASSRSSGSGNTIYF
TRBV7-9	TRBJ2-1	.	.	TGTGCCAGCAGCCTTAGCAGTAGCAATGAGCAGTTCTTC	CASSLSSSNEQFF
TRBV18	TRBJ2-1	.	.	TGTGCCAGCTCCCCCAGTAATGAGCAGTTCTTC	CASSPSNEQFF
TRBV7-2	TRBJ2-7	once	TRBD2	TGTGCCAGCAGCTTCTCTAGCGGTATGAGCTCCTACGAGCAGTACTTC	CASSFSSGMSSYEQYF
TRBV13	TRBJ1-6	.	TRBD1	TGTGCCAGCAGCTCCGGACAGGGTAGGCGAAATTCACCCCTCCACTTT	CASSSGQGRRNSPLHF
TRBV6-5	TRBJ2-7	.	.	TGTGCCAGCAGTCAGGGGACGTTCTCCTACGAGCAGTACTTC	CASSQGTFSYEQYF
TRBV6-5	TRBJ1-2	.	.	TGTGCCACCTCAACAGCCTATGGCTACACCTTC	CATSTAYGYTF
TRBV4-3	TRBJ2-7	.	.	TGCGCCAGCAGCCAAGCTCCGGGGGTACCCGAGCAGTACTTC	CASSQAPGVPEQYF